This TCR beta chain was documented in a study of cytomegalovirus exposure and HLA in healthy donors (dated by TCRdb to 2016 to 2017). A note on the overall study: An earlier analysis of some 600 of the donors reported about 300 Gb of sequence data and roughly 120 million unique TCR beta sequences obtained from roughly 180 million T cells. Donor age, sex, ethnicity and CMV serostatus were compiled alongside the repertoire data. The T cell repertoires of 550 to 850 subjects were profiled by immunosequencing and related to cytomegalovirus serostatus. A later analysis re-examined previously published TCR beta repertoires from more than 550 donors and added high-resolution HLA genotyping to investigate patterns of TCR occurrence. The study was designed to test whether signatures of past pathogen exposure could be identified by cataloging public T cell receptors. A later genetic analysis used genome-wide SNP genotypes for about three fifths of the roughly 700 donors, treating that subset as a discovery cohort. Around 320 gigabases of sequencing data and approximately 85 million unique TCR sequences were included in an early release covering roughly 700 HLA-typed donors. To decide whether each TCR beta V gene segment behaved as functional or pseudogenic, an earlier analysis of fewer than 750 of the donors relied on high-throughput TCR beta sequencing. High-throughput TCR immunosequencing, statistical association of individual TCRs with disease status, and machine learning were combined to predict cytomegalovirus infection status. HLA typing included class I and class II loci at four-digit resolution. Among some 410 genotyped donors of the cohort, an average of approximately 240,000 unique TCR beta nucleotide sequences were sequenced per donor, 15% to 20% of them non-productive. Rather than using new phenotypic data, the later analysis identified candidate immune exposures from TCR beta sequences and from how often those sequences occurred across donors. Typing coverage varied by locus: roughly 629-640 donors for A, B, C, DRB1 and DQB1; 500 to 550 for DQA1; 600 to 610 for DPA1; 400 to 480 for DPB1. Because of strong linkage in the cohort, roughly five DR-DQ haplotypes were treated as single units for association and clustering. In addition to the first cohort of roughly 670 subjects, a separate validation cohort of 120 different subjects was used. Among the roughly 370 genotyped donors, about 83% belonged to the genetic ancestry cluster associated with self-reported Caucasian donors. All discovery cohort repertoires had been generated on a single sequencing platform. What the research found in general, with its limitations: Because some donors lacked HLA typing at each locus, the association tests relied only on the typed subset. Across donors, most TCR sequences were observed very rarely, whereas some public TCRs were present in many individuals. In a later genetic analysis, a missense DCLRE1C variant was associated with V-gene and J-gene trimming of TCR beta chains, and the association was replicated in an independent cohort. According to the authors, the approach could potentially be generalized to other disease states and immunological phenotypes. Compared with the roughly 700-donor mean, donors in an Asian-associated ancestry cluster had fewer N-insertions in productive TCRs, according to a later genetic analysis. Because counts were too low, about 15 rarely observed V segments, including chromosome 9 orphons, were left out of the earlier analysis of a few hundred of the donors. Compared with equally common non-associated chains, HLA-associated TCR beta chains in a later analysis were more clonally expanded and had lower generation probabilities. The classifier was reported to diagnose cytomegalovirus status with high specificity and sensitivity in both the original and validation cohorts. A further reported finding was that TCR beta sequences accurately predicted the HLA-A and HLA-B alleles for most subjects in the first cohort. In an earlier analysis of approximately 590 of the donors, most TCR beta V segments appeared in productive rearrangements about 87% or about 30% of the time, broadly matching IMGT annotations. In a later analysis, TCR association rates were found to vary across HLA loci, with the most associated TCRs seen for DRB1 alleles and the fewest for HLA-C alleles. Three of the identified cytomegalovirus-associated TCR beta chains were confirmed in vitro to be specific for cytomegalovirus antigens. CMV serostatus was the only immune exposure information available for the cohort. A cluster of highly shared sequence variants was judged likely to be a technical artifact of the sequencing pipeline. In a later analysis, several top co-occurrence clusters were reported to appear linked to parvovirus B19, influenza, CMV and Epstein-Barr virus. A later analysis associated some 17,000 TCR beta sequences with specific HLA alleles at a false discovery rate of 0.05. The presence/absence analyses assumed that sequencing depth was roughly uniform across donors, and that assumption may not be true. The study gave a list of under 200 TCR beta chains associated with cytomegalovirus. Linkage disequilibrium might explain the correlated functional status among segregating V segments, but an unknown experimental factor could not be ruled out. The cohort was sequenced for TCR beta chains only, and without alpha or paired-chain data the features that could be detected were limited. Strong co-occurrence of HLA alleles, especially DR and DQ, made assigning TCR associations to individual alleles difficult. The 87-base-pair reads could not distinguish some IMGT-functional V segments, including TRBV6-2 and TRBV6-3, so those segments were excluded. In a later analysis, most CMV-associated TCR beta chains were found to appear HLA-restricted, with HLA associations seemingly driven largely by CMV exposure.

In total, more than 500 healthy bone marrow donors made up the cohort. Cohort members were all nominally healthy when sampled, although unrecorded immune exposures were likely present. The donor tested CMV seropositive, placing the donor among the 310 or so seropositive members of the cohort. Every donor gave a peripheral blood sample, and the peripheral blood mononuclear cells from that sample were used for TCR beta sequencing. Genomic DNA extraction from the blood cell samples was performed with the Qiagen DNeasy Blood Extraction Kit. Inclusive of the bounding cysteine and phenylalanine, the CDR3 is 15 residues long. The CDR3 DNA has 45 bases and is translated from base 1. Comment on this clone: The antigen this receptor binds is unknown. Per-base quality was not reported, and no clone a single base away is much larger than it.

Libraries were built with the immunoSEQ multiplex PCR assay. For the multiplex PCR, a mixture combining 60 forward primers for TCR Vbeta segments and 13 reverse primers for TCR Jbeta segments was used. The CDR3 region of rearranged TCR beta genes was amplified from genomic DNA by a multiplex PCR assay. Amplified TCR beta libraries were sequenced as 87-base-pair reads on the Illumina HiSeq System. The authors processed their data as follows. A later analysis tallied 75 million to 95 million unique TCR beta chains across the 600 to 700 repertoires, and roughly 11 million of those chains were shared by two or more donors. A nearest-neighbor algorithm error-corrected the raw reads and collapsed the reads into unique sequences, merging closely related sequences to remove PCR and sequencing errors. CDR3 sequences were aligned to IMGT reference sequences to assign V, D and J gene segments. For a sequence to be retained, a match of at least six nucleotides was required to both a V gene segment and a J gene segment. Rearrangements were classified as productive when the CDR3 lacked stop codons and remained in frame with V and J, and all other rearrangements were classified as non-productive. CDR3 was defined according to IMGT convention as the region running from the second conserved V-encoded cysteine to the conserved J-encoded phenylalanine. In an earlier analysis of around 600 of the donors, sequences lacking an unambiguous match to a single V gene segment were excluded. In an earlier analysis of 587 of the donors, V segments were called functional above 56.7% productive rearrangements and were called segregating when the between-donor standard deviation exceeded 5%. A statistical classification framework was developed to diagnose cytomegalovirus status using the catalog of TCR beta chain sequences. V and J gene assignment, in a later analysis, came from comparing TCR nucleotide sequences with IMGT/GENE-DB human TR gene sequences. In a later analysis, CDR3 sequences and most-parsimonious VDJ recombination scenarios were assigned using the TCRdist pipeline. In a later analysis, each TCR beta chain was defined by its CDR3 amino acid sequence together with its V-gene family, and reads lacking a unique V-gene family were excluded. As a way to deal with suspected cross-contamination and a sequencing artifact, a later analysis dropped more than 500 nucleotide sequences that were highly shared and had low generation probability. A later analysis calculated a clonal expansion index for each public chain from normalized within-repertoire ranks of inferred template counts. In a later analysis, generation probabilities were computed with a VDJ recombination model fitted to out-of-frame rearrangements, and the resulting probabilities were checked against IGoR. Hypergeometric tests were used in a later analysis to score TCR-TCR, TCR-HLA and TCR-CMV co-occurrence, with a repertoire-size bias correction applied to the TCR pairs. A later analysis estimated false discovery rates by permuting HLA or CMV assignments 20 times. In a later analysis, co-occurring TCRs were grouped with DBSCAN, and TCRdist sequence similarity was added when clustering was performed within HLA-allele-positive subsets. Co-occurrence clustering excluded repertoires with fewer than 30,000 or more than 120,000 public chains, plus five with anomalous nucleotide sharing. TCRdb retrieved this table from immuneACCESS and kept in-frame rearrangements only. Not all clones are present; in checked studies, unresolved V genes account for under half, and no reason is known for the remainder. V, J and clone size reflect that table, while D and trimming were determined from the DNA. The sample table records around 170,000 clones; 65% to 85% of these occur just once. Of the sample, around 3.2% is held by the ten largest clones.

The sequence derives from a woman in her forties or fifties in good health and CMV-seropositive. Recombination linked TRBV7-5 to TRBJ2-7; the table calls TRBD2, which could not be checked here. TRBV7-5 is assigned pseudogene status. The sequencing sample was made of PBMCs. Here is the DNA: TGTGCCAGAAGCCCGGGACTAGCGGACTCCTACGAGCAGTACTTC. Translated, this is CARSPGLADSYEQYF.